The 30 T cell receptor beta chains in this list originate from one sample, sequenced in a study of neurological immune-mediated disorders. TCRdb re-called the 5' RACE reads with MiXCR, one entry per CDR3 protein. The data hold 95,000 to 110,000 distinct CDR3 sequences, with 10% to 14% observed a single time. The time point was: longitudinal time-point 3. The sequenced sample consisted of PBMCs. Every receptor here comes from a female donor with HTLV-1-associated myelopathy (HAM/TSP).

Many counts were recorded for this clonotype. The gene calls are TRBV12-3 or TRBV12-4 and TRBJ1-1; D is perhaps TRBD1 (5 bases). This CDR3 has 15 residues. V lost 5 bases and J 1 base, leaving 14 bases between the germline ends. CDR3 DNA sequence: TGTGCCAGCAGTAACCGTCAGGGTTCGAACACTGAAGCTTTCTTT. As protein: CASSNRQGSNTEAFF.

The sample holds many counts of this clonotype. The chain links TRBV5-1 to TRBJ2-2, with 9 bases that match TRBD1. The CDR3 has 15 residues. Losses at the gene ends were 4 bases for V and 3 bases for J; bases not matched to a gene: 4. Germline V CDR1 and CDR2: SGHRS, YFSETQ. This chain's CDR3 is CASSRQGDDTGELFF. The CDR3 DNA sequence: TGCGCCAGCAGCCGACAGGGGGATGACACCGGGGAGCTGTTTTTT.

The table lists this clonotype with many counts. The rearrangement links TRBV7-3 to TRBJ1-4, with unresolved D. The CDR3 spans 13 residues. Trimming cost V 5 bases and J 7 bases, with 11 bases left between them. Germline loops: CDR1 SGHTA, CDR2 FQGTGA. For the CDR3, the DNA is TGTGCCAGCAGCCAAGGTCGGGGTGAAAAACTGTTTTTT. It yields the protein CASSQGRGEKLFF.

This clonotype was seen ten or more times. The chain uses TRBV5-1 and TRBJ2-1; the match to TRBD1 covers 11 bases. V trimming: 3 bases; J trimming: 7 bases; junction bases outside the gene matches: 6. In germline, CDR1 is SGHRS, CDR2 YFSETQ. The CDR3 consists of 15 residues. CDR3 in DNA: TGCGCCAGCAGCTACCAGGGACAGGGGGGGAATGAGCAGTTCTTC. It translates to CASSYQGQGGNEQFF.

This clonotype was recorded a few times. This chain links TRBV12-3 or TRBV12-4 with TRBJ2-1; TRBD2 agrees at 12 bases. Trimming took 3 bases from V and 4 from J; bases not matched to a gene: 10. CDR3 size: 18 residues. CDR3 residues: CASSFPGLAGGGYNEQFF. The CDR3 nucleotides are TGTGCCAGCAGTTTCCCGGGACTAGCGGGCGGTGGGTACAATGAGCAGTTCTTC.

This clonotype was counted only a few times. This chain uses TRBV20-1 with TRBJ2-3; no definite D call. Trimming removed 3 bases from V and 2 bases from J, with 24 bases in between. The CDR3 runs 18 residues. Germline loops: CDR1 DFQATT, CDR2 SNEGSKA (reference sequence). CDR3 loop: CSASVYSHQLLYTDTQYF. The CDR3, as DNA: TGCAGTGCTAGCGTTTACAGCCACCAATTACTTTACACAGATACGCAGTATTTT.

This clonotype was detected many times. The V call is TRBV5-1, the J call TRBJ2-1; 7 bases match TRBD1. Germline lookup yields CDR1 SGHRS and CDR2 YFSETQ. The V and J ends lost 3 bases and 0 bases, in that order; junction bases with no gene match: 6. The CDR3 has 16 amino acids. Here the CDR3 reads CASSSNGQVSYNEQFF. The CDR3 DNA reads as TGCGCCAGCAGCTCGAACGGACAGGTCTCCTACAATGAGCAGTTCTTC. Full variable domain (remainder filled in from reference TRBV5-1 and TRBJ2-1): KAGVTQTPRYLIKTRGQQVTLSCSPISGHRSVSWYQQTPGQGLQFLFEYFSETQRNKGNFPGRFSGRQFSNSRSEMNVSTLELGDSALYLCASSSNGQVSYNEQFFGPGTRLTVL.

This clonotype was observed many times. The chain's CDR3 is CASSTWGSGLVEAFF. CDR3 sequence (DNA): TGTGCCAGCAGTACGTGGGGGAGTGGTTTAGTTGAAGCTTTCTTT. V usage is TRBV28 and J usage is TRBJ1-1; possible D gene TRBD1, 5 bases. Deletions cut 5 bases from V and 7 bases from J, with 20 bases between. The CDR3 spans 15 residues. Germline CDR1 reads MDHEN; CDR2 reads SYDVKM.

With regard to this clonotype: A much larger clone lies a single base off, so this may be a read error. The V gene is TRBV28, the J gene TRBJ2-5; possibly TRBD1 for D (5 bases). The CDR3 covers 12 residues. Germline V gene data show CDR1 as MDHEN and CDR2 as SYDVKM. CDR3 loop: CAMGQNQETQCF. In DNA form, the CDR3 reads TGTGCCATGGGGCAGAACCAAGAGACCCAGTGCTTC.

The table lists this clonotype with a few counts. The V gene is TRBV20-1, the J gene TRBJ2-3; D is ambiguous. Germline CDR1 DFQATT, CDR2 SNEGSKA (reference sequence). The CDR3 loop spans 14 amino acids. Deletions cut 2 bases from V and 0 bases from J, with 9 bases between. CDR3 protein: CSARIGPSTDTQYF. The CDR3 coding sequence is TGCAGTGCTAGAATTGGTCCTAGCACAGATACGCAGTATTTT.

J is TRBJ2-7 and V is TRBV29-1; maybe TRBD1 (5 bases). The germline V gene has CDR1 SQVTM and CDR2 ANQGSEA. The V and J ends lost 6 bases and 2 bases respectively, with 11 bases between them. The CDR3 covers 12 residues. The DNA for the CDR3 is TGCAGCGTCAGGGTCGAGGCCTACGAGCAGTACTTC. Its translation: CSVRVEAYEQYF.

Notes on this clonotype: Since a much larger clone is just one base distant, this may be a read error. This chain links TRBV20-1 with TRBJ2-3; 9 bases are a match to TRBD2. Germline CDR1 reads DFQATT; CDR2 reads SNEGSKA (reference sequence). This CDR3 has 16 amino acids. CDR3 nucleotides: TGCAGTACTAGAGATCCAGCGGGGGGCGTTACAGATACGCAGTATTTT. Amino acids: CSTRDPAGGVTDTQYF.

This clonotype was counted many times. The chain recombines TRBV7-2 with TRBJ2-7; 7 nucleotides match TRBD1. This CDR3 comprises 14 residues. V shed 3 bases and J 2 bases; nucleotides not matched to a gene: 4. Germline CDR1 reads SGHTA; CDR2 reads FQGNSA. CDR3 nucleotide sequence: TGTGCCAGCAGCTTTGGAGACAGGGCCTACGAGCAGTACTTC. Translating gives CASSFGDRAYEQYF. Full variable domain (outside the CDR3, taken from reference TRBV7-2 and TRBJ2-7): GAGVSQSPSNKVTEKGKDVELRCDPISGHTALYWYRQSLGQGLEFLIYFQGNSAPDKSGLPSDRFSAERTGGSVSTLTIQRTQQEDSAVYLCASSFGDRAYEQYFGPGTRLTVT.

This clonotype was counted between two and nine times. The chain has TRBV3-1 and TRBJ1-5; TRBD1 is a possible D gene (5 bases). The CDR3 covers 15 residues. Per germline, CDR1 LGHDT and CDR2 YNNKEL (reference sequence). Trimming pared 1 base from V and 3 bases from J, leaving 10 bases between. The CDR3 loop is CASSQGNRNNQPQHF. The CDR3 DNA reads as TGTGCCAGCAGCCAAGGTAACAGGAACAATCAGCCCCAGCATTTT.

The chain couples TRBV5-6 to TRBJ1-1, with D perhaps TRBD1 (6 bases). With 0 bases removed from V and 3 bases from J, the gap between germline ends came to 24 bases. The CDR3 has 19 amino acids. Germline-derived CDR1 and CDR2 are SGHDT and YYEEEE. DNA for the CDR3: TGTGCCAGCAGCTTGGAAGGCGACGCGGGACTGAGGGGGGACACTGAAGCTTTCTTT. Translation gives CASSLEGDAGLRGDTEAFF. Looking up the rest from reference TRBV5-6 and TRBJ1-1 gives the full variable domain: DAGVTQSPTHLIKTRGQQVTLRCSPKSGHDTVSWYQQALGQGPQFIFQYYEEEERQRGNFPDRFSGHQFPNYSSELNVNALLLGDSALYLCASSLEGDAGLRGDTEAFFGQGTRLTVV.

This clonotype was detected only a few times. V usage is TRBV20-1 and J usage is TRBJ2-2; 15 positions match TRBD2. The length of the CDR3 is 16 residues. Germline-derived CDR1 and CDR2 are DFQATT and SNEGSKA (reference sequence). After removal of 3 bases from V and 3 bases from J, the junction contained 2 bases not matched to a gene. For the CDR3, the DNA is TGCAGTGCTAGGGGACTAGCGGGGGGTTACACCGGGGAGCTGTTTTTT. This sequence encodes CSARGLAGGYTGELFF.

The J gene is TRBJ2-3, the V gene TRBV4-1; D unclear. Germline values: CDR1 MGHRA, CDR2 YSYEKL. The CDR3 length is 14 residues. Trimming took off 4 bases at V and 11 bases at J, with 19 bases between the two ends. CDR3 loop: CASSRLRDSTEQYF. In DNA, the CDR3 is TGCGCCAGCAGCCGCCTTCGAGACTCCACCGAGCAGTATTTT.

V usage is TRBV18 and J usage is TRBJ1-2; no reliable D call. The germline V gene has CDR1 KGHSH and CDR2 LQKENI. V was cut by 2 bases and J by 1 base, with 11 bases left in between. The CDR3 is 15 amino acids. CDR3: CASSPNPGYNYGYTF. As DNA, the CDR3 is TGTGCCAGCTCACCAAATCCGGGTTATAACTATGGCTACACCTTC.

This clonotype was detected ten times or more. The rearrangement joins TRBV7-2 to TRBJ2-3; 8 bases align to TRBD2. The V gene's germline CDR1 is SGHTA and CDR2 FQGNSA. J gave up 2 bases and V 5 bases, and 6 bases lay outside the gene matches. The CDR3 consists of 15 residues. The CDR3: CASSPKRGITDTQYF. CDR3 bases: TGTGCCAGCAGCCCAAAGCGGGGGATCACAGATACGCAGTATTTT.

This clonotype was detected a few times. The chain is built from TRBV5-8 and TRBJ1-1; D possibly corresponds to TRBD1 (5 bases). V was pared by 4 bases and J by 0 bases, with 13 bases between. Germline-derived CDR1 and CDR2 are SGHTS and YDEGEE. The CDR3 runs to 15 residues. CDR3 nucleotides: TGTGCCAGCAGCCCACGACAGATGTTGAACACTGAAGCTTTCTTT. Amino acids: CASSPRQMLNTEAFF.

The chain employs TRBV7-9 and TRBJ2-3; 7 bases map to TRBD2. The CDR3 has 14 amino acids. Germline assignment: CDR1 SEHNR and CDR2 FQNEAQ (reference sequence). Losses at the gene ends were 5 bases for V and 6 bases for J; bases not matched to a gene: 8. CDR3 in DNA: TGTGCCAGCAGCCAAAGCGGGGTTTTGGATACGCAGTATTTT. It codes for CASSQSGVLDTQYF.

This clonotype was detected ten times or more. The J gene is TRBJ2-4, the V gene TRBV25-1; the match to TRBD1 covers 8 bases. The trim removed 3 bases at V and 7 bases at J, leaving 2 bases unmatched. Germline V gene data show CDR1 as MGHDK and CDR2 as SYGVNS. There are 13 residues in the CDR3. The CDR3 nucleotides read TGTGCCAGCAGTGAGACAGGGGTCAACATTCAGTACTTC. Translated: CASSETGVNIQYF.

The V and J genes are TRBV5-1 and TRBJ2-1; D possibly corresponds to TRBD2 (5 bases). Looked up from germline, CDR1 is SGHRS and CDR2 is YFSETQ. The CDR3 is 14 amino acids. The V end was cut by 0 bases, the J end by 5 bases, with 9 bases between. The CDR3 sequence is CASSLGDYDNEQFF. DNA for the CDR3: TGCGCCAGCAGCTTGGGAGACTACGACAATGAGCAGTTCTTC.

This clonotype was found many times. The J gene is TRBJ1-6, the V gene TRBV28; 9 nucleotides agree with TRBD1. J gave up 8 bases and V 7 bases, and 6 bases lay outside the gene matches. The CDR3 spans 14 residues. The germline CDR1 and CDR2 sequences are MDHEN and SYDVKM. The DNA for the CDR3 is TGTGCCAGCACCCCGGGACAGGGAGATTCACCCCTCCACTTT. Protein: CASTPGQGDSPLHF.

This chain connects TRBV10-3 to TRBJ2-1, with a tentative D call TRBD2 (6 bases). Germline CDR1 ENHRY, CDR2 SYGVKD. The CDR3 length is 17 residues. Trimming shortened V by 0 bases and J by 7 bases, and 19 bases separated the two germline ends. In DNA form, the CDR3 reads TGTGCCATCAGTGAGTCGGAGGGAGATCCCATGGCAAATGAGCAGTTCTTC. Protein product: CAISESEGDPMANEQFF.

This clonotype was seen many times. This chain connects TRBV27 to TRBJ2-2; 7 bases agree with TRBD1. Germline V gene lookup returns CDR1 MNHEY and CDR2 SMNVEV (reference sequence). CDR3 length: 14 amino acids. J was trimmed by 7 bases and V by 9 bases; bases with no gene match: 11. This CDR3 is CASKGAGQGGELFF. CDR3 coding DNA: TGTGCCAGTAAGGGGGCAGGGCAAGGCGGGGAGCTGTTTTTT.

This chain uses TRBV3-1 with TRBJ1-2; TRBD1 might be the D (5 bases). This CDR3 has 15 residues. With 4 bases removed from V and 2 bases from J, the gap between germline ends came to 14 bases. The V gene's germline CDR1 is LGHDT and CDR2 YNNKEL (reference sequence). In nucleotides, the CDR3 is TGTGCCAGCAGCCCCGGGCTCGCAGGGAACTATGGCTACACCTTC. This translates into CASSPGLAGNYGYTF. Together with reference TRBV3-1 and TRBJ1-2, the CDR3 gives the full variable domain: DTAVSQTPKYLVTQMGNDKSIKCEQNLGHDTMYWYKQDSKKFLKIMFSYNNKELIINETVPNRFSPKSPDKAHLNLHINSLELGDSAVYFCASSPGLAGNYGYTFGSGTRLTVV.

The sample holds many counts of this clonotype. The chain links TRBV4-1 to TRBJ2-2; no definite D call. The V end was cut by 3 bases, the J end by 5 bases, with 10 bases between. Germline CDR1 is MGHRA and CDR2 is YSYEKL. The CDR3 sequence is 14 residues long. CDR3 protein: CASSHTQATGELFF. The CDR3 DNA reads as TGCGCCAGCAGCCACACCCAGGCTACCGGGGAGCTGTTTTTT.

In its sample, this clonotype was seen many times. The J gene is TRBJ2-1, the V gene TRBV6-5, with 8 positions matching TRBD1. Germline assignment: CDR1 MNHEY and CDR2 SVGAGI. V trimming: 6 bases; J trimming: 1 base; junction bases outside the gene matches: 8. The CDR3 contains 16 residues. The CDR3 DNA reads TGTGCCAGCAGGTCACAGACAGGGGAGTCCTACAATGAGCAGTTCTTC. It encodes CASRSQTGESYNEQFF.

This clonotype showed up many times. The chain links TRBV20-1 to TRBJ2-3; D gene unclear. The V and J ends lost 3 bases and 7 bases respectively, with 8 bases between them. CDR3 length: 11 amino acids. CDR1 DFQATT and CDR2 SNEGSKA come from the germline V gene (reference sequence). The CDR3 DNA is TGCAGTGCTAGCCGGGTAAATACGCAGTATTTT. This codes for CSASRVNTQYF.